The rows below give T cell receptor beta chains drawn from one sample of a study of radiotherapy plus CTLA-4 blockade in lung cancer. Here immunoSEQ multiplex PCR was the method, and the copy in TCRdb shows in-frame clones only, minus some. In the table there are around 100,000 clones, 70% to 85% of which are singletons. The material sequenced was peripheral blood, taken from a patient treated with radiotherapy plus ipilimumab. All receptors derive from a human donor with non-small cell lung cancer that progressed on radiotherapy plus ipilimumab. Some clones in this sample may be carry-over from other donors' samples. Both conserved end residues are part of each CDR3. Fields, in order: J gene, V gene, CDR3 protein.

>TRBJ1-2|TRBV7-3
CASSSRSTGDYGYTF
>TRBJ1-1|TRBV6-1
CASSGTGVAEAFF
>TRBJ1-1|TRBV27
CASSFFGGGTTSDTEAFF
>TRBJ1-4|TRBV19
CASSIFPDRTVEKLFF
>TRBJ2-4|TRBV18
CASSPPNPSRNIQYF
>TRBJ2-3|TRBV28
CAGRQGGPYSTDTQYF
>TRBJ2-4|TRBV2
CASAPWRLGSQNIQYF
>TRBJ2-2|TRBV12-2
CASRLADSGANTGELFF
>TRBJ2-1|TRBV11-3
CASSFRGSYNEQFF
>TRBJ2-1|TRBV11-2
CASSLGLGVPYNEQFF
>TRBJ1-1|TRBV4-2
CASSQGWTGGDTEAFF
>TRBJ1-1|TRBV4-1
CASSQLGTGNTEAFF
>TRBJ1-6|TRBV28
CASSPASTNSPLHF
>TRBJ2-1|TRBV12-5
CASGSINEQFF
>TRBJ2-3|TRBV5-4
CASRRLAGGSTDTQYF
>TRBJ2-3|TRBV5-4
CASSLRLGLPDTQYF
>TRBJ2-7|TRBV27
CASSSWGKNYEQYF
>TRBJ2-2|TRBV4-1
CASSRGTPNTGELFF
>TRBJ2-1|TRBV9
CASSHTTSSGGAYNEQFF
>TRBJ1-1|TRBV9
CASSSTGSPEAFF
>TRBJ1-1|TRBV7-3
CASSLYQGSTEAFF
>TRBJ1-3|TRBV6-5
CASSYTGLHTIYF
>TRBJ1-1|TRBV5-1
CASTLQGENTEAFF
>TRBJ1-5|TRBV5-4
CASSQDHTGNLNQPQHF
>TRBJ2-1|TRBV12-5
CASGLSPTGGAGYEQFF
>TRBJ1-2|TRBV29-1
CSVDSQGLYGYTF
>TRBJ2-7|TRBV19
CASSIGTGLTYEQYF
>TRBJ2-3|TRBV7-9
CASSSRTVRTDTQYF
>TRBJ2-2|TRBV27
CASSLSWESWGQITGELFF
>TRBJ1-6|TRBV19
CASQGPLPYDSPLHF
>TRBJ2-3|TRBV5-1
CASSAEDREAQYF
>TRBJ2-2|TRBV7-7
CASSSAFGQGDTGELFF
>TRBJ1-1|TRBV28
CASRSTGGHTEAFF
>TRBJ1-1|TRBV10-3
CAISEQGRGATEAFF
>TRBJ1-3|TRBV5-6
CASSLRGGPGNTIYF
>TRBJ2-1|TRBV28
CASSSVGTYNEQFF
>TRBJ1-1|TRBV5-8
CASSFQQGKAFF
>TRBJ1-4|TRBV29-1
CSVRFFGDSYNEKLFF
>TRBJ2-2|TRBV6-5
CASSYQPTANTGELFF
>TRBJ2-7|TRBV2
CASSVGGTRNYEQYF
>TRBJ1-2|TRBV7-2
CASSLTGRGYTF
>TRBJ2-7|TRBV5-4
CASSLRANSYEQYF
>TRBJ2-2|TRBV4-1
CASSQDFNLEPGELFF
>TRBJ1-1|TRBV18
CASSPRQENTEAFF
>TRBJ1-2|TRBV25-1
CASSLDRNYGYTF
>TRBJ2-3|TRBV7-2
CASSSNRGTDTQYF
>TRBJ1-5|TRBV7-8
CASSPGGGRGNQPQHF
>TRBJ2-5|TRBV27
CASSWDRRAQETQYF
>TRBJ2-3|TRBV27
CASSRDRVTDTQYF
>TRBJ1-2|TRBV28
CASSLAFGTHYGYTF